This T cell receptor beta chain came from a study of blood T cell repertoires in COVID-19. Libraries were prepared by immunoSEQ multiplex PCR; TCRdb keeps only in-frame clonotypes and omits some of them. In the table there are about 180,000 clones, 60% to 80% of which are singletons. In germline, CDR1 is MGHRA, CDR2 YSYEKL. V was shortened by 0 bases and J by 6 bases, with 12 bases between the two germline ends. The CDR3 runs 16 residues. This clone has only a few counts. The chain couples TRBV4-1 to TRBJ1-6; perhaps TRBD1 as D (5 bases). Sequencing used PBMCs or T cells enriched from blood (not recorded which). This sequence was found in a man aged 55 to 70 who had been exposed to COVID-19. CDR3 in DNA: TGCGCCAGCAGCCAAGAAGGACCAGGGTCTAATTCACCCCTCCACTTT. Translation: CASSQEGPGSNSPLHF.